Listed below are T cell receptor beta chains from one sample, sequenced in a study of shared clonotypes between healthy human individuals. Sequencing used immunoSEQ multiplex PCR; TCRdb keeps in-frame clones, though not all of them. The sample holds about 2 million clones, about 95% seen once. Specimen: naive CD8+ T cells sorted from blood. These receptor sequences come from a man younger than 30 in good health. Each CDR3 is given with its conserved first and last residue. D genes are given only for firm matches. A clone size is listed for some rows: how often the clone was seen (once, few, many), or a class if it is expanded.

abundance,v_gene,j_gene,d_gene,CDR3nt,CDR3aa
.,TRBV9,TRBJ2-3,.,TGTGCCAGCAGCGTAGATTTGCGGCGCACAGATACGCAGTATTTT,CASSVDLRRTDTQYF
.,TRBV4-1,TRBJ1-4,.,TGCGCCAGCAGCCAAGATTACGAAAAACTGTTTTTT,CASSQDYEKLFF
few,TRBV27,TRBJ1-1,.,TGTGCCAGCAGTTTAGCCCCTGGCAGGGCTTTCGGCACTGAAGCTTTCTTT,CASSLAPGRAFGTEAFF
.,TRBV28,TRBJ1-5,.,TGTGCCAGCAGCTCCCTTAGCAATCAGCCCCAGCATTTT,CASSSLSNQPQHF
.,TRBV6-1,TRBJ2-1,.,TGTGCCAGCGTGACCGGGACACCCTACAATGAGCAGTTCTTC,CASVTGTPYNEQFF
.,TRBV11-2,TRBJ2-7,.,TGTGCCAGCAGCTTAGATATAGGTGGGCACGAGCAGTACTTC,CASSLDIGGHEQYF
.,TRBV30,TRBJ1-5,.,TGTGCCTGGAGTGTATGGGGCGAGAGCAATCAGCCCCAGCATTTT,CAWSVWGESNQPQHF
.,TRBV4-1,TRBJ1-2,.,TGCGCCAGCAGCCAAAGAATGGGGGTCGGGCTCTATGGCTACACCTTC,CASSQRMGVGLYGYTF
.,TRBV9,TRBJ1-2,TRBD1,TGTGCCAGCAGCCTCGGGACAGACGGCTACACCTTC,CASSLGTDGYTF
.,TRBV27,TRBJ2-7,.,TGTGCCAGCAGTTTTGGCAGGGGATACGAGCAGTACTTC,CASSFGRGYEQYF
.,TRBV19,TRBJ2-7,.,TGTGCCAGTAGAGGGCAACAGTCCTACGAGCAGTACTTC,CASRGQQSYEQYF
.,TRBV18,TRBJ1-1,TRBD1,TGTGCCAGCTCACCACTAGGGGGCATGAACACTGAAGCTTTCTTT,CASSPLGGMNTEAFF
.,TRBV10-2,TRBJ2-7,.,TGCGCCAGCAGTGAGATGGGGGGGGCTTCCGAGCAGTACTTC,CASSEMGGASEQYF
.,TRBV4-3,TRBJ2-7,.,TGCGCCAGCAGCCCTTCTAGTACCCTCTCCTACGAGCAGTACTTC,CASSPSSTLSYEQYF
.,TRBV10-2,TRBJ2-1,.,TGCGCCAGCAGTGAGTCGATGGGACACTACTACAATGAGCAGTTCTTC,CASSESMGHYYNEQFF
.,TRBV27,TRBJ2-7,.,TGTGCCAGCAGTTTGGGCGGGATCTCCTACGAGCAGTACTTC,CASSLGGISYEQYF
.,TRBV7-8,TRBJ2-2,.,TGTGCCAGCAGCTTAGTATTCATTGGGACTGAGAACACCGGGGAGCTGTTTTTT,CASSLVFIGTENTGELFF
.,TRBV4-1,TRBJ1-1,TRBD1,TGCGCCAGCAGCCGGGGACAGGGATCAATGAACACTGAAGCTTTCTTT,CASSRGQGSMNTEAFF
.,TRBV5-1,TRBJ2-7,.,TGCGCCAGCAGCTTGGAAGGGGGGGTCGCGGGCGAGCAGTACTTC,CASSLEGGVAGEQYF
.,TRBV2,TRBJ1-1,.,TGTGCCAGCAGCGAAGGCCAGGGAAACACTGAAGCTTTCTTT,CASSEGQGNTEAFF
.,TRBV9,TRBJ2-1,.,TGTGCCAGCAGCGAGTGGGGACCCAAACAAGGGCAGTTCTTC,CASSEWGPKQGQFF
.,TRBV9,TRBJ2-7,.,TGTGCCAGCAGCGTAGCGGTGGGGCTGGGATACGAGCAGTACTTC,CASSVAVGLGYEQYF
.,TRBV27,TRBJ2-5,.,TGTGCCAGCAGTTTGGCGGGAACGAAACGAGAGACCCAGTACTTC,CASSLAGTKRETQYF
.,TRBV5-6,TRBJ2-2,.,TGTGCCAGCAGCTTGTACACGGACACCGGGGAGCTGTTTTTT,CASSLYTDTGELFF
.,TRBV29-1,TRBJ2-1,.,TGCAGCGTTGAAGCAAGTCGTGGGGGAGTTGGTGAGCAGTTCTTC,CSVEASRGGVGEQFF
.,TRBV11-1,TRBJ2-7,TRBD1,TGTGCCAGCAGCGTCGACAGGGGCCGTCTCGAGCAGTACTTC,CASSVDRGRLEQYF
few,TRBV7-6,TRBJ2-7,TRBD2,TGTGCCAGCAGCGAATTAGCGGGAGTTGAGTACGAGCAGTACTTC,CASSELAGVEYEQYF
.,TRBV29-1,TRBJ2-7,TRBD2,TGCAGCGCAACTGGGGGGGAGTTCTACGAGCAGTACTTC,CSATGGEFYEQYF
.,TRBV4-1,TRBJ2-7,.,TGCGCCAGCAGCCGTGCGCAGGGGAACTCCTACGAGCAGTACTTC,CASSRAQGNSYEQYF
.,TRBV7-8,TRBJ1-3,.,TGTGCCAGCAGCAGGCCCAGGGACCCGACCATATATTTT,CASSRPRDPTIYF
.,TRBV5-1,TRBJ2-3,TRBD2,TGCGTCAGCAGCTGGGGACTAGCGGGAGTCACAGATACGCAGTATTTT,CVSSWGLAGVTDTQYF
once,TRBV7-9,TRBJ2-7,TRBD2,TGTGCCAGCAGCTGGGACACTAGCGGATACGAGCAGTACTTC,CASSWDTSGYEQYF
.,TRBV7-9,TRBJ1-1,.,TGTGCCAGCAGCTCCGGGGAGGGTGTGAACACTGAAGCTTTCTTT,CASSSGEGVNTEAFF